This T cell receptor (beta chain) is drawn from a study of Graves' ophthalmopathy and Graves' hyperthyroidism. Points from the study as a whole: With more than 60% sensitivity and over 72% specificity, the model predicted ophthalmopathy progression.

As the template, RNA transcripts were used to amplify TCR beta CDR3 regions. Second-round multiplex PCR followed a first-round RT-PCR using HTBI primers. In TCRdb, the multiplex PCR reads were re-called with MiXCR into one record per CDR3 protein. The repertoire consists of hundreds of thousands of distinct CDR3 sequences, with approximately 40% occurring once and the leading ten covering about 40%. Germline V gene sequence: CDR1 SGHVS, CDR2 FQNEAQ. V lost 5 bases to trimming and J lost 0 bases; unmatched junction nucleotides: 6. CDR3 length equals 15 residues. This clonotype was counted ten times or more. Its antigen is as yet unknown. Donors with ophthalmopathy: moderate-to-severe activity, CAS ≥3, NOSPECS ≥4, duration under 3 months. Other autoimmune diseases, uncontrolled infections, pregnancy or lactation ruled patients out of participation. The PBMC fraction was derived from under 11 ml of fresh peripheral blood.

J is TRBJ1-2 and V is TRBV7-8, with TRBD1 matching 7 bases. The sequenced sample was peripheral blood. The sequence came from an adult man with Graves' ophthalmopathy. For the CDR3, the DNA is TGTGCCAGCAGCCCGGCAGGGGGAACTAACTATGGCTACACCTTC. Residues: CASSPAGGTNYGYTF. Using reference TRBV7-8 and TRBJ1-2 for the parts outside the CDR3, the full variable domain is GAGVSQSPRYKVAKRGQDVALRCDPISGHVSLFWYQQALGQGPEFLTYFQNEAQLDKSGLPSDRFFAERPEGSVSTLKIQRTQQEDSAVYLCASSPAGGTNYGYTFGSGTRLTVV.